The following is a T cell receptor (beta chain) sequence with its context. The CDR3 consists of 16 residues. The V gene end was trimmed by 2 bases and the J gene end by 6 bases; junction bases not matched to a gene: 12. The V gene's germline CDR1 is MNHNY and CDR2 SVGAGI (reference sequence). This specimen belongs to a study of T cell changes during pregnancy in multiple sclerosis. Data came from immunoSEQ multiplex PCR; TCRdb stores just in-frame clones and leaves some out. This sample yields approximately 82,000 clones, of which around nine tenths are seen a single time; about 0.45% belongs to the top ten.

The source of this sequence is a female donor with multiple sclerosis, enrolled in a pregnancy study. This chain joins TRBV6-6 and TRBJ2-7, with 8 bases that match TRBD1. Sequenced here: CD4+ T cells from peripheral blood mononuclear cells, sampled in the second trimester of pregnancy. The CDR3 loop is CASSYPFGQGAGEQYF. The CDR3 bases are TGTGCCAGCAGTTACCCATTTGGGCAGGGGGCGGGCGAGCAGTACTTC.